These 15 T cell receptor beta chains originate from one sample sequenced in a study of OX40 agonist ivuxolimab in advanced cancers. Generated by immunoSEQ multiplex PCR, the TCRdb table keeps only in-frame clones and is missing some. The table shows 66,000 or so clones, with about 85% occurring only once. Sequenced here: CD4+ or CD8+ T cells sorted from blood, sampled in a trial of the OX40 agonist ivuxolimab. These receptors all come from an adult with an advanced solid tumor such as melanoma, head and neck, liver or kidney cancer.

The rearrangement links TRBV6-5 to TRBJ1-2; perhaps TRBD1 as D (5 bases). Per germline, CDR1 MNHEY and CDR2 SVGAGI. Deletions cut 4 bases from V and 1 base from J, with 7 bases between. The CDR3 totals 13 residues. Here the CDR3 DNA reads TGTGCCAGCAGTTCCGACAGTAACTATGGCTACACCTTC. Amino acids: CASSSDSNYGYTF.

The V call is TRBV10-3, the J call TRBJ2-1, with D perhaps being TRBD1 or TRBD2 (5 bases each). Germline assignment: CDR1 ENHRY and CDR2 SYGVKD. This CDR3 contains 16 residues. Trimming stripped 0 bases from V and 6 bases from J, with 15 bases between. The CDR3 sequence is CAISESQRGAGNEQFF. CDR3 in DNA: TGTGCCATCAGTGAGTCTCAGCGTGGGGCGGGCAATGAGCAGTTCTTC.

The CDR3 sequence is CASSLPGSLATEAFF. Here the CDR3 DNA reads TGTGCCAGCAGTTTGCCCGGGAGCCTTGCCACTGAAGCTTTCTTT. The chain employs TRBV28 and TRBJ1-1; no definite D call. Trimming left V 3 bases short and J 4 bases short, with 15 bases between. In germline, CDR1 is MDHEN, CDR2 SYDVKM. This CDR3 has 15 amino acids.

The V and J genes are TRBV7-7 and TRBJ2-2, with D perhaps TRBD2 (6 bases). CDR3 length: 15 amino acids. V was pared by 1 base and J by 3 bases, with 9 bases between. Germline assignment: CDR1 SSHAT and CDR2 FNYEAQ (reference sequence). The CDR3, as DNA: TGTGCCAGCAGCTTAGGGCGGGAAGACACCGGGGAGCTGTTTTTT. It translates to CASSLGREDTGELFF.

This clone was observed a single time. The chain links TRBV5-1 to TRBJ1-2; 10 bases match TRBD1. The germline CDR1 and CDR2 sequences are SGHRS and YFSETQ. The CDR3 covers 13 residues. The V and J ends lost 0 bases and 8 bases, in that order; junction bases with no gene match: 1. The CDR3 spells CASSLGQGAGYTF. In DNA form, the CDR3 reads TGCGCCAGCAGCTTGGGACAGGGGGCGGGCTACACCTTC.

The rearrangement links TRBV9 to TRBJ2-2; D ambiguous. Germline-derived CDR1 and CDR2 are SGDLS and YYNGEE. This CDR3 spans 13 amino acids. V shed 0 bases and J shed 4 bases, with 4 bases lying between them. The CDR3 nucleotides read TGTGCCAGCAGCGTAGACGGCACCGGGGAGCTGTTTTTT. It encodes CASSVDGTGELFF. The full variable domain, completed using reference TRBV9 and TRBJ2-2, is DSGVTQTPKHLITATGQRVTLRCSPRSGDLSVYWYQQSLDQGLQFLIQYYNGEERAKGNILERFSAQQFPDLHSELNLSSLELGDSALYFCASSVDGTGELFFGEGSRLTVL.

V gene TRBV13 combines with J gene TRBJ2-1, with 8 nucleotides matching TRBD2. V trimming: 5 bases; J trimming: 7 bases; junction bases outside the gene matches: 10. This CDR3 is built from 15 residues. Germline CDR1 is PRHDT and CDR2 is FYEKMQ (reference sequence). In nucleotides, the CDR3 is TGTGCCAGCAGCCGAACCTCCGGGGGGGCTAATGAGCAGTTCTTC. This gives the protein CASSRTSGGANEQFF.

V is TRBV27 and J is TRBJ2-7; no definite D call. There are 15 residues in the CDR3. V was trimmed by 7 bases and J by 1 base, leaving 17 bases between them. The germline gives CDR1 MNHEY, CDR2 SMNVEV (reference sequence). CDR3 amino acids: CASNSREGLSYEQYF. CDR3 sequence (DNA): TGTGCCAGCAATTCTCGAGAAGGGCTATCCTACGAGCAGTACTTC.

The chain joins TRBV10-2 to TRBJ2-2; maybe TRBD2 (5 bases). V lost 7 bases, J lost 7 bases, and 13 bases lay in between. Germline lookup yields CDR1 WSHSY and CDR2 SAAADI. This CDR3 is built from 13 residues. CDR3 DNA: TGCGCCAGCACCCGGACTGTGGTCGGGGAGCTGTTTTTT. It yields the protein CASTRTVVGELFF.

The rearrangement links TRBV7-8 to TRBJ2-7, with 7 bases matching TRBD2. The germline CDR1 and CDR2 sequences are SGHVS and FQNEAQ. The CDR3 has 15 amino acids. V gave up 0 bases and J gave up 6 bases; unmatched junction bases: 8. In nucleotides, the CDR3 is TGTGCCAGCAGCTTAGCGGCGGGGGACTGGAGCGAGCAGTACTTC. Its protein is CASSLAAGDWSEQYF. The full variable domain, completed using reference TRBV7-8 and TRBJ2-7, is GAGVSQSPRYKVAKRGQDVALRCDPISGHVSLFWYQQALGQGPEFLTYFQNEAQLDKSGLPSDRFFAERPEGSVSTLKIQRTQQEDSAVYLCASSLAAGDWSEQYFGPGTRLTVT.

The J gene is TRBJ1-1, the V gene TRBV7-9; D is undetermined. CDR3 length equals 13 residues. Trimming took off 7 bases at V and 1 base at J, with 10 bases between the two ends. Germline assignment: CDR1 SEHNR and CDR2 FQNEAQ (reference sequence). The CDR3 spells CASTLDPNTEAFF. CDR3 bases: TGTGCCAGCACGCTGGACCCGAACACTGAAGCTTTCTTT.

The chain links TRBV27 to TRBJ1-1; no reliable D call. V was clipped by 3 bases and J by 2 bases, with 7 bases between them. This CDR3 spans 13 amino acids. Germline V gene lookup returns CDR1 MNHEY and CDR2 SMNVEV (reference sequence). The CDR3 protein is CASSLSINTEAFF. The DNA of the CDR3 is TGTGCCAGCAGTTTGTCCATAAACACTGAAGCTTTCTTT.

The rearrangement uses TRBV7-2 and TRBJ2-7, with TRBD2 identical over 7 bases. The germline gives CDR1 SGHTA, CDR2 FQGNSA. The CDR3 totals 17 residues. V lost 5 bases, J lost 2 bases, and 15 bases stayed unmatched. CDR3 bases: TGTGCCAGCAGCCCACCACCCAGTCGGGCGGGAGCCTACGAGCAGTACTTC. Protein: CASSPPPSRAGAYEQYF.

This clone was found once. This chain uses TRBV6-6 with TRBJ2-1; perhaps D is TRBD1 or TRBD2 (5 bases each). The germline gives CDR1 MNHNY, CDR2 SVGAGI (reference sequence). Trimming stripped 5 bases from V and 7 bases from J, with 15 bases between. The CDR3 runs 14 residues. The CDR3 region has the DNA TGTGCCAGCAGTGCGACCCGGGACGTAAATGAGCAGTTCTTC. It yields the protein CASSATRDVNEQFF.

The chain links TRBV28 to TRBJ1-2; D ambiguous. The V gene lost 5 bases and the J gene lost 7 bases, with 8 bases spanning the gap. The germline V gene has CDR1 MDHEN and CDR2 SYDVKM. The CDR3 runs 11 residues. The CDR3 region is CASSHRFGYTF. The DNA for the CDR3 is TGTGCCAGCAGTCACCGGTTTGGCTACACCTTC.